This T cell receptor beta chain came from a study of T-cell reconstitution after alpha-beta-depleted transplantation in children. The CDR3 consists of 14 residues. Trimming left V 0 bases short and J 9 bases short, with 17 bases between. The germline V gene has CDR1 DFQATT and CDR2 SNEGSKA (reference sequence). As it was prepared, the TCRbeta library received unique molecular identifiers. TCRdb used MiXCR to reprocess the PCR reads, holding one entry per CDR3 protein. The table lists fewer than 400,000 distinct CDR3 sequences, over 20% of them singletons. The study, taken as a whole, reports: The origin of alpha-beta T cells about two months after transplant was reportedly several hundred expanded graft clones. Fresh T-cell production supplied most of the T-cell counts and diversity seen one year after transplant. Certain patients had high TCRbeta diversity at day 60, and it came from recipient T cells and thymic progenitors that survived.

This clonotype has at least ten counts. Its antigen is currently unknown. The receptor was isolated from a male patient younger than 18 who had a stem cell transplant for acute lymphoblastic leukemia, so the T cells may come from the graft donor. The source was PBMCs, mostly from graft donor cells, collected 180 days after TCRalphabeta/CD19-depleted stem cell transplant. J is TRBJ1-1 and V is TRBV20-1; maybe TRBD1 (5 bases). CDR3 in amino acids: CSARDVGRGLKAFF. The DNA for the CDR3 is TGCAGTGCTAGAGATGTTGGAAGGGGTTTGAAAGCTTTCTTT.